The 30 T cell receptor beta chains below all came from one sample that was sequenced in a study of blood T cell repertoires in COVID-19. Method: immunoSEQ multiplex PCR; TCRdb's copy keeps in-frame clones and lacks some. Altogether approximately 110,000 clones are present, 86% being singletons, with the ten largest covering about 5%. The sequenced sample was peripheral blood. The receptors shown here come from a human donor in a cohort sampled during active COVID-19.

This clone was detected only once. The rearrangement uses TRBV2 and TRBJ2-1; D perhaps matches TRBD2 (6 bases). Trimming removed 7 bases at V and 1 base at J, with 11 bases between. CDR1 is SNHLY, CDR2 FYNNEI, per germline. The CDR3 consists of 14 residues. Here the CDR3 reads CASTGGASYNEQFF. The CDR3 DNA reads TGTGCCAGCACGGGCGGGGCTTCCTACAATGAGCAGTTCTTC.

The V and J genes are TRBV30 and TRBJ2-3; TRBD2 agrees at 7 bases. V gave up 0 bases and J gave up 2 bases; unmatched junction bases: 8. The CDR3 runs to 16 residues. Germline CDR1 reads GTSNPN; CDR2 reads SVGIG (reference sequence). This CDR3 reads CAWSVIGGRATDTQYF. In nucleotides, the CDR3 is TGTGCCTGGAGTGTAATTGGCGGGAGAGCCACAGATACGCAGTATTTT.

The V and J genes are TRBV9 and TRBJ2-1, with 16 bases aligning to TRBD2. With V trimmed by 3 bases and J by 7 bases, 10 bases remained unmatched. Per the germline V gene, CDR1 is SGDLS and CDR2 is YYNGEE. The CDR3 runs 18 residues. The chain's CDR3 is CASSAAGTSGRALNEQFF. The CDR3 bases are TGTGCCAGCAGCGCCGCCGGGACTAGCGGGAGGGCCCTGAATGAGCAGTTCTTC. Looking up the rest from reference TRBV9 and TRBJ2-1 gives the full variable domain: DSGVTQTPKHLITATGQRVTLRCSPRSGDLSVYWYQQSLDQGLQFLIQYYNGEERAKGNILERFSAQQFPDLHSELNLSSLELGDSALYFCASSAAGTSGRALNEQFFGPGTRLTVL.

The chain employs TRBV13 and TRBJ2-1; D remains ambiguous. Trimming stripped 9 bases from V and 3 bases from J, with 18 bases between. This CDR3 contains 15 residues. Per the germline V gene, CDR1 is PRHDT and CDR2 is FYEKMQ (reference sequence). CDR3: CASSPLSGLYNEQFF. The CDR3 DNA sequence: TGTGCCAGTAGCCCCCTTTCGGGTCTCTACAATGAGCAGTTCTTC. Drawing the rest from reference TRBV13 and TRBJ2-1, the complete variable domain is AAGVIQSPRHLIKEKRETATLKCYPIPRHDTVYWYQQGPGQDPQFLISFYEKMQSDKGSIPDRFSAQQFSDYHSELNMSSLELGDSALYFCASSPLSGLYNEQFFGPGTRLTVL.

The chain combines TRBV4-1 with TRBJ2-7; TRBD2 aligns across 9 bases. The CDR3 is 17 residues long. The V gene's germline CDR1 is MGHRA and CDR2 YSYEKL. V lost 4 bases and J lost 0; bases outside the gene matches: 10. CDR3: CASSLSLTSGSSYEQYF. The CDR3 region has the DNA TGCGCCAGCAGCCTGTCCCTGACTAGCGGAAGCTCCTACGAGCAGTACTTC.

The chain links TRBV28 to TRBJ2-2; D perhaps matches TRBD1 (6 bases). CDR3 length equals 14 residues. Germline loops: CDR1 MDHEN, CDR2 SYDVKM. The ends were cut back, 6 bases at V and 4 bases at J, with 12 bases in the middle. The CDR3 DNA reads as TGTGCCAGCAGCCAGGGGTCCTTCACCGGGGAGCTGTTTTTT. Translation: CASSQGSFTGELFF.

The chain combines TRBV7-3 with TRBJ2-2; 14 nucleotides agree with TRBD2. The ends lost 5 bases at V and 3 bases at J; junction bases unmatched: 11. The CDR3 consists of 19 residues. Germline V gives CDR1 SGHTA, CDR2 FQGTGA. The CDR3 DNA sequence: TGTGCCAGCAGCCAAGGGGGACTAGCGGGAGTGAGGGACACCGGGGAGCTGTTTTTT. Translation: CASSQGGLAGVRDTGELFF. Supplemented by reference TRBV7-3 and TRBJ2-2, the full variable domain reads GAGVSQTPSNKVTEKGKYVELRCDPISGHTALYWYRQSLGQGPEFLIYFQGTGAADDSGLPNDRFFAVRPEGSVSTLKIQRTERGDSAVYLCASSQGGLAGVRDTGELFFGEGSRLTVL.

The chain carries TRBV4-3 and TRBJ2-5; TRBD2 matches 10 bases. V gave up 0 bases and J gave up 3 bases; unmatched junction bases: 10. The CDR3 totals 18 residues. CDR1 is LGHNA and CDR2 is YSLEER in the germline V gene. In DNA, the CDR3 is TGCGCCAGCAGCCAAGAAATCGATTTCCTAGCGGGAGAAGAGACCCAGTACTTC. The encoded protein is CASSQEIDFLAGEETQYF.

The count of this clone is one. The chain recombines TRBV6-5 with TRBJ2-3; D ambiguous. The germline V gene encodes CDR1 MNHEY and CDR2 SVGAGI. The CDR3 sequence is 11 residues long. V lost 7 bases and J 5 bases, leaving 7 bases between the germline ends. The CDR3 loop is CASKLVDTQYF. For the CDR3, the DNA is TGTGCCAGCAAGCTAGTAGATACGCAGTATTTT.

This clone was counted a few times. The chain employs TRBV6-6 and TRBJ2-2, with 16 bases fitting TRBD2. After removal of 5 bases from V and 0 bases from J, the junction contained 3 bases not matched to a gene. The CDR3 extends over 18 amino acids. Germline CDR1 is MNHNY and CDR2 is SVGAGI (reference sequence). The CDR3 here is CASSQGLAGGTNTGELFF. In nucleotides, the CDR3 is TGTGCCAGCAGTCAGGGACTAGCGGGAGGGACGAACACCGGGGAGCTGTTTTTT.

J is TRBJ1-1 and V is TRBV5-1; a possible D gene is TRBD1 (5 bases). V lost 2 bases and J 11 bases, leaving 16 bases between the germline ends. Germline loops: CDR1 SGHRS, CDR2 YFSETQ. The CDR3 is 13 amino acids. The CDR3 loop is CASSLDGGLRAFF. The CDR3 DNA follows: TGCGCCAGCAGCTTAGACGGGGGTTTACGGGCTTTCTTT.

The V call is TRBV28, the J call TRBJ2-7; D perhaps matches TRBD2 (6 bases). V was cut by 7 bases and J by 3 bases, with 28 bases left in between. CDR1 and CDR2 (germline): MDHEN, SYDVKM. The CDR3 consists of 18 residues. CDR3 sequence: CASINGARREERVYEQYF. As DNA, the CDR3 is TGTGCCAGCATTAATGGGGCGAGAAGGGAAGAGCGGGTCTACGAGCAGTACTTC.

CDR3 in amino acids: CAISEFSGSYEQYF. Written as DNA, the CDR3 is TGTGCCATCAGTGAGTTTAGCGGCTCCTACGAGCAGTACTTC. This rearrangement joins TRBV10-3 to TRBJ2-7; tentatively, D is TRBD2 (6 bases). Trimming pared 1 base from V and 0 bases from J, leaving 7 bases between. CDR1 and CDR2 (germline): ENHRY, SYGVKD. The length of the CDR3 is 14 residues.

CDR3: CASSERAGALEETQYF. In DNA form, the CDR3 reads TGCGCCAGCAGTGAGAGAGCGGGTGCCCTCGAGGAGACCCAGTACTTC. The V call is TRBV10-1, the J call TRBJ2-5, with D tentatively TRBD2 (6 bases). The germline V gene encodes CDR1 WNHNN and CDR2 SYGVQD (reference sequence). This CDR3 has 16 residues. V gave up 2 bases and J gave up 5 bases, with 18 bases separating them.

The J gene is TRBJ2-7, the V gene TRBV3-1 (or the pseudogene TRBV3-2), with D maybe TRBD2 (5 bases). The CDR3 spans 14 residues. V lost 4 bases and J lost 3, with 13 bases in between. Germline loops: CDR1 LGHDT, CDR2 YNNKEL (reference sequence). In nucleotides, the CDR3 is TGTGCCAGCAGCCTGAAGAACGGACTCTACGAGCAGTACTTC. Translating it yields CASSLKNGLYEQYF.

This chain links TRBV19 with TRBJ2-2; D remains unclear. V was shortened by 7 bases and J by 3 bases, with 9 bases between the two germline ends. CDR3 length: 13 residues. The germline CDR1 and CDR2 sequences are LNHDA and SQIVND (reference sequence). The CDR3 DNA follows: TGTGCCAGTATTAGTCGCGACACCGGGGAGCTGTTTTTT. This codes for CASISRDTGELFF.

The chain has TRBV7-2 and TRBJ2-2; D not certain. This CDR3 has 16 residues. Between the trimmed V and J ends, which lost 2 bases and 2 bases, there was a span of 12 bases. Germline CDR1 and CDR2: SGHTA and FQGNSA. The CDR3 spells CASSLTFGSNTGELFF. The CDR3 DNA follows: TGTGCCAGCAGCTTAACCTTTGGTAGTAACACCGGGGAGCTGTTTTTT.

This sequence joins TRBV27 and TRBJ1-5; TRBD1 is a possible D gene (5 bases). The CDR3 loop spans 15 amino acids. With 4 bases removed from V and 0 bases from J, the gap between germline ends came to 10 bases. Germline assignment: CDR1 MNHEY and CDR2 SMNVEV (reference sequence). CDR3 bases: TGTGCCAGCAGTTCCGGACATTTTAGCAATCAGCCCCAGCATTTT. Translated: CASSSGHFSNQPQHF.

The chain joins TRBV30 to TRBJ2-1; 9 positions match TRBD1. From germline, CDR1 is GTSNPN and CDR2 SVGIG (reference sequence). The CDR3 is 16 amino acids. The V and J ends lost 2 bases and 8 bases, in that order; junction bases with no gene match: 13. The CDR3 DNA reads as TGTGCCTGGAGTCGACCGGGACAGGGAATTTATGATGAGCAGTTCTTC. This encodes CAWSRPGQGIYDEQFF.

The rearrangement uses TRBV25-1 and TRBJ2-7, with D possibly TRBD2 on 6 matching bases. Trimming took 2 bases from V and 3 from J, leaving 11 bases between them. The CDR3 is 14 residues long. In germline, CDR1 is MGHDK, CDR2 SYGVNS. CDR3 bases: TGTGCCAGCAGTGAACCGGGACTCAGCTACGAGCAGTACTTC. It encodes CASSEPGLSYEQYF.

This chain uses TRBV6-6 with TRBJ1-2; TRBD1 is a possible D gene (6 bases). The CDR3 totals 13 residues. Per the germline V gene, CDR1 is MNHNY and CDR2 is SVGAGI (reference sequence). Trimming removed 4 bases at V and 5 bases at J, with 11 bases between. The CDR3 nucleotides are TGTGCCAGCAGTTCGGGGGGCGGGTATGGCTACACCTTC. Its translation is CASSSGGGYGYTF.

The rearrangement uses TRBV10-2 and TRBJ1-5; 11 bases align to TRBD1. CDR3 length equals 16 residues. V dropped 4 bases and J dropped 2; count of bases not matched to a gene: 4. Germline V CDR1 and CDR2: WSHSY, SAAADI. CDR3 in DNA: TGCGCCAGCAGTGGGACAGGGGGCCGGGGCAATCAGCCCCAGCATTTT. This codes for CASSGTGGRGNQPQHF.

The CDR3 is CASSLGSGREVYNEQFF. The CDR3 region has the DNA TGTGCCAGCAGCTTGGGCTCGGGGCGGGAGGTGTACAATGAGCAGTTCTTC. The chain uses TRBV7-6 and TRBJ2-1; TRBD2 matches 8 bases. The length of the CDR3 is 17 residues. The V and J ends lost 3 bases and 4 bases, in that order; junction bases with no gene match: 11. Looked up from germline, CDR1 is SGHVS and CDR2 is FNYEAQ.

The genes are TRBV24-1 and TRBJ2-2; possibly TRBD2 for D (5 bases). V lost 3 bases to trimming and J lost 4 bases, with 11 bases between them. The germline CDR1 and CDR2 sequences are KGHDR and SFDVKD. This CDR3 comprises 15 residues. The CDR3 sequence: CATSDTRTRTGELFF. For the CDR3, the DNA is TGTGCCACCAGTGATACTAGGACTCGCACCGGGGAGCTGTTTTTT.

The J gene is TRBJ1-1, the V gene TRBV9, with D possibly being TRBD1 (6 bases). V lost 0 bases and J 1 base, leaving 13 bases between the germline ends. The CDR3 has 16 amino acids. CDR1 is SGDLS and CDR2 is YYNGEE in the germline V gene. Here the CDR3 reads CASSVAGGLGNTEAFF. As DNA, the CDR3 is TGTGCCAGCAGCGTAGCCGGGGGGCTCGGGAACACTGAAGCTTTCTTT.

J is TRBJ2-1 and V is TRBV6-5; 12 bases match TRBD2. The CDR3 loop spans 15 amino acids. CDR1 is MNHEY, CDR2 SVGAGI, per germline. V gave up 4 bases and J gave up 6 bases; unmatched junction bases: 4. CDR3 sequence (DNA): TGTGCCAGCAGTTGGACTAGCGGGACCTTCAATGAGCAGTTCTTC. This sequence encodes CASSWTSGTFNEQFF.

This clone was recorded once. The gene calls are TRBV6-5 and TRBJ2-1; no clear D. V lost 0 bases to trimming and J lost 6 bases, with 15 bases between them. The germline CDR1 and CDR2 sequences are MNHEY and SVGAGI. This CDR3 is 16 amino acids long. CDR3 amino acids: CASSYSSQTPGNEQFF. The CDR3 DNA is TGTGCCAGCAGTTACTCCAGTCAGACCCCGGGCAATGAGCAGTTCTTC.

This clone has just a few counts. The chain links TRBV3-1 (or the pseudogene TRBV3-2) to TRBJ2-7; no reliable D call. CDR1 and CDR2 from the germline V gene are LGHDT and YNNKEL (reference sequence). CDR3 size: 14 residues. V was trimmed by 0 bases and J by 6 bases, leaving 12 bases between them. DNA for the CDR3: TGTGCCAGCAGCCAAGACCGGTCGCTCGGCGAGCAGTACTTC. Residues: CASSQDRSLGEQYF.

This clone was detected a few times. The CDR3 here is CASSQEGASYEQYF. DNA for the CDR3: TGTGCCAGCAGCCAAGAAGGGGCGTCCTACGAGCAGTACTTC. The V and J genes are TRBV14 and TRBJ2-7; D possibly corresponds to TRBD1 (5 bases). The CDR3 sequence is 14 residues long. Germline V gives CDR1 SGHDN, CDR2 FVKESK. Trimming removed 0 bases from V and 1 base from J, with 7 bases in between.

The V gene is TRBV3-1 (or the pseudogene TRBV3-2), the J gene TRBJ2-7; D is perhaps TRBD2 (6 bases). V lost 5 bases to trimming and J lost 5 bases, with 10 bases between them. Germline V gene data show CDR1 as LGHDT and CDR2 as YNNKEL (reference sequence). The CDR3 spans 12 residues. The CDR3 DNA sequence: TGTGCCAGCAGCAGGACTAAAGACGAGCAGTACTTC. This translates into CASSRTKDEQYF.